Here is one T cell receptor (beta chain) with its context. These data come from a study of blood T cell repertoires in COVID-19. Background on the study: Sources were T cells, B-cell-depleted T cells, or PBMCs; the material itself was cDNA or gDNA.

Authors' analysis steps: The assay estimated nucleated cells by amplifying reference gene primers. Method: immunoSEQ multiplex PCR; TCRdb's copy keeps in-frame clones and lacks some. V and J calls and clone size are copied from that table; D and trimming were computed from the DNA. Of under 150,000 clones listed, about 83% are singletons. Those who participated ranged in age from roughly 18 to 95 years and resided in around 22 US areas. A PCR-confirmed or clinician-diagnosed COVID-19 case had contacted exposed participants within 2 weeks of entry. The clonotype originates from a woman between 45 and 65 years old who had been exposed to COVID-19. Sequenced: PBMCs or T cells enriched from blood (not recorded which).

This CDR3 reads CAWSQGLNYGYTF. The DNA of the CDR3 is TGTGCCTGGAGCCAGGGGCTGAACTATGGCTACACCTTC. This chain links TRBV30 with TRBJ1-2; D is possibly TRBD1 (6 bases). Germline V gene sequence: CDR1 GTSNPN, CDR2 SVGIG (reference sequence). Between the trimmed V and J ends, which lost 3 bases and 2 bases, there was a span of 10 bases. CDR3 length equals 13 residues. The full variable domain, in which reference TRBV30 and TRBJ1-2 provide the parts outside the CDR3, is SQTIHQWPATLVQPVGSPLSLECTVEGTSNPNLYWYRQAAGRGLQLLFYSVGIGQISSEVPQNLSASRPQDRQFILSSKKLLLSDSGFYLCAWSQGLNYGYTFGSGTRLTVV.